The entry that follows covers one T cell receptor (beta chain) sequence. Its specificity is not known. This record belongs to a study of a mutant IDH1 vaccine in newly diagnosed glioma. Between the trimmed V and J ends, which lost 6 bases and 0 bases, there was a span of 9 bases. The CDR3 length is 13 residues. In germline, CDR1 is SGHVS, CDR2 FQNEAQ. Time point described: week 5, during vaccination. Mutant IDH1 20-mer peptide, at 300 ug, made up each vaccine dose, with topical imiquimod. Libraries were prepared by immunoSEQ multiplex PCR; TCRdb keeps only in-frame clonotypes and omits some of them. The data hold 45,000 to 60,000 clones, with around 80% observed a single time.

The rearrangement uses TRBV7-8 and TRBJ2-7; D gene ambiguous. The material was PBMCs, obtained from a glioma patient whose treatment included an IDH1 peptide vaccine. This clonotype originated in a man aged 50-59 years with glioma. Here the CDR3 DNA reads TGTGCCAGCAGTTCTGGTCTCTCCTACGAGCAGTACTTC. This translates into CASSSGLSYEQYF.